Described below is a single T cell receptor (beta chain) sequence and its context. The CDR3 is 16 amino acids. Germline-derived CDR1 and CDR2 are LNHDA and SQIVND (reference sequence). This record comes from a study of T cells in Graves' hyperthyroidism and ophthalmopathy. Template material for amplifying TCR beta CDR3 regions consisted of RNA transcripts. Primed by the HTBI set, a first-round RT-PCR was run on the TCR CDR3. TCRdb re-derived calls from the multiplex PCR reads in MiXCR, one entry per CDR3 protein. The repertoire includes approximately 400,000 distinct CDR3 sequences, about an eighth of them detected once, and 25% to 30% sits in the top ten. Ophthalmopathy patients showed a Clinical Activity Score of at least 3, NOSPECS grade of at least 4 and duration under 3 months. PBMCs came from more than 9.5 ml fresh peripheral blood.

The sequenced material came from blood. J is TRBJ2-7 and V is TRBV19; 14 bases align to TRBD2. The DNA end lines up better with TRBJ2-1; the J call may be wrong. This TCR was sampled from a man in his forties or fifties with Graves' ophthalmopathy. DNA for the CDR3: TGTGCCAGTAGTATAGCGGGGACTAGCGGGAGTTACGAGCAGTTCTTC. This encodes CASSIAGTSGSYEQFF.